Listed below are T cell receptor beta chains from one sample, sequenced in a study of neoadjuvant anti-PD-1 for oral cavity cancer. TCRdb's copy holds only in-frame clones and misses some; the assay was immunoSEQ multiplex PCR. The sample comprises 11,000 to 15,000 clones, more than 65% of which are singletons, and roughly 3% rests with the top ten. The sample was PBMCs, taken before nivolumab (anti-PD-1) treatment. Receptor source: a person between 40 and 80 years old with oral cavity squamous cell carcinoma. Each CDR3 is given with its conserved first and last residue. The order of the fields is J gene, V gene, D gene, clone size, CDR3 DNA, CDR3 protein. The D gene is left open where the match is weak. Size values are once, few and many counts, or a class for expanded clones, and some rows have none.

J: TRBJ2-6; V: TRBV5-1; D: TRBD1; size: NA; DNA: TGCGCCAGCAGCTTAGGGACAGTCTCTGGGGCCAACGTCCTGACTTTC; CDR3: CASSLGTVSGANVLTF
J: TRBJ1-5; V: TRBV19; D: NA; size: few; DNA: TGTGCCAGTAGTGAGAATCAGGGGATCAATCAGCCCCAGCATTTT; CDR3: CASSENQGINQPQHF
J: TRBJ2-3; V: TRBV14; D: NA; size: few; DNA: TGTGCCAGCAGCCAAGATATTTGGGGTTCAGATACGCAGTATTTT; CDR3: CASSQDIWGSDTQYF
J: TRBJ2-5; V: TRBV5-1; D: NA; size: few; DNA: TGCGCCAGCAGCTTGGGTTTCGGACGGCAGTACTTC; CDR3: CASSLGFGRQYF
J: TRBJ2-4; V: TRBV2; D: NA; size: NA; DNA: TGTGCCAGCAACGGGGTTCTAGCCAAAAACATTCAGTACTTC; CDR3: CASNGVLAKNIQYF
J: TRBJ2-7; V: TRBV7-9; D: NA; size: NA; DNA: TGTGCCAGCAGCTTAGTCGGCCAGCCCTACGAGCAGTACTTC; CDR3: CASSLVGQPYEQYF
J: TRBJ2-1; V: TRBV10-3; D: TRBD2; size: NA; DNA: TGTGCCATCAGCGAACTAGCGGGGGGAATCTACAATGAGCAGTTCTTC; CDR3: CAISELAGGIYNEQFF
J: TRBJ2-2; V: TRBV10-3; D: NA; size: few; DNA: TGTGCCACCTCGGACACAGCCGGGGAGCTGTTTTTT; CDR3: CATSDTAGELFF
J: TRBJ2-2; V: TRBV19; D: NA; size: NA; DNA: TGTGCCAGTATTAAGGGCGGACGGACGAACACCGGGGAGCTGTTTTTT; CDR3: CASIKGGRTNTGELFF
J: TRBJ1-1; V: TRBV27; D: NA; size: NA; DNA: TGTGCCAGCAGTTTCCGATGGACAGAGTACACTGAAGCTTTCTTT; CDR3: CASSFRWTEYTEAFF
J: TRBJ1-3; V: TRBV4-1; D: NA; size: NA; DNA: TGCGCCAGCAGCTGGGGAGCCCTGTTAGGCTCTGGAAACACCATATATTTT; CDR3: CASSWGALLGSGNTIYF
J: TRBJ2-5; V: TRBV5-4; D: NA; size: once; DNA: TGTGCCAGCAGCTTGGGCGATAGGGTCCAAGAGACCCAGTACTTC; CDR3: CASSLGDRVQETQYF
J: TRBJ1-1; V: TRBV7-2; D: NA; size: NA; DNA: TGTGCCAGCAGCTCGATGTGGGCGAACACTGAAGCTTTCTTT; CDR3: CASSSMWANTEAFF
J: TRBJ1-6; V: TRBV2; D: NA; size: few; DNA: TGTGCCAGCAGCTTGGGGGAGAGGGCCCTCCACTTT; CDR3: CASSLGERALHF
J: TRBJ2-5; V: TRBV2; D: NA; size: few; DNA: TGTGCCAGCGTGGTCCAAGAGACCCAGTACTTC; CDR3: CASVVQETQYF
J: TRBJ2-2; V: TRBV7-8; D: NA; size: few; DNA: TGTGCCAGCAGCCGACAGTATGGCGGGGAGCTGTTTTTT; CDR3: CASSRQYGGELFF
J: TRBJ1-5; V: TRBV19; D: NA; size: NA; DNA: TGTGCCAGTAGTAATACACATCAGGGCAACCAGCCCCAGCATTTT; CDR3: CASSNTHQGNQPQHF
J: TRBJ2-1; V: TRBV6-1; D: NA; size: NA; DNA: TGTGCCAGCAGCGCATTTCCCGACTCCAACAATGAGCAGTTCTTC; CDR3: CASSAFPDSNNEQFF
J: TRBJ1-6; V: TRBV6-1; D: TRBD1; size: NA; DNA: TGTGCCAGCAGGCCTCGGACAGGGGGCCCTTCACCCCTCCACTTT; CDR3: CASRPRTGGPSPLHF
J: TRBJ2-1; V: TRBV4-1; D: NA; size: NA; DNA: TGCGCCAGCAGCCAGGTGGACATCCTCTCCTACAATGAGCAGTTCTTC; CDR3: CASSQVDILSYNEQFF
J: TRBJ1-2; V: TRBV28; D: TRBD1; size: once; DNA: TGTGCCAGCAGGGGGACAGCCGTATATGGCTACACCTTC; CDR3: CASRGTAVYGYTF
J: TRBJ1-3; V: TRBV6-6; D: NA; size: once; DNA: TGTGCCAGCACCACTGGAGGTTTTGGAAACACCATATATTTT; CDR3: CASTTGGFGNTIYF
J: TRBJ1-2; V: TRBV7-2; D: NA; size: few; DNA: TGTGCCGAGGGAAAGGGTAGTCACGGCTACACCTTC; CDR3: CAEGKGSHGYTF
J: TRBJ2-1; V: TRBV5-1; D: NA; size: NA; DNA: TGCGCCAGCAGCGAACAGGGCTACAATGAGCAGTTCTTC; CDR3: CASSEQGYNEQFF
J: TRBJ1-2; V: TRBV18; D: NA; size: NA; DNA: TGTGCCAGCTCACCAACAAGCCGGACAGACTATGGCTACACCTTC; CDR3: CASSPTSRTDYGYTF
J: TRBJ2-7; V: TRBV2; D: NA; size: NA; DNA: TGTGCCAGCAGTGACCCCCTGGCAGGGGACTACGAGCAGTACTTC; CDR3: CASSDPLAGDYEQYF
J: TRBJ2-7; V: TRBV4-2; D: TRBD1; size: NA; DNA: TGTGCCAGCAGCCAAGTGTGGGACAGAACCTACGAGCAGTACTTC; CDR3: CASSQVWDRTYEQYF
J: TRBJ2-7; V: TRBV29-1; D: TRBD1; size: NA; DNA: TGCAGCGTTCGACAGGGGCGCGACGAGCAGTACTTC; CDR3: CSVRQGRDEQYF
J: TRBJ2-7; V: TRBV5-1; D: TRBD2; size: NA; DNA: TGCGCCAGCAGGGCGGGAGTCGCCTACGAGCAGTACTTC; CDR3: CASRAGVAYEQYF
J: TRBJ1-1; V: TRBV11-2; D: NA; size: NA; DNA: TGTGCCAGCAGCTCGTACGCTTTCTTT; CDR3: CASSSYAFF
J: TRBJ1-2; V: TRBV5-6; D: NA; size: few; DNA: TGTGCCAGCAGCTCCACCCACTCGCCCTCCTATGGCTACACCTTC; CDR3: CASSSTHSPSYGYTF
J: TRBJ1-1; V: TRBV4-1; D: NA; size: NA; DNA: TGCGCCAGCAGCCGCCTACTCGGGGCGAACACTGAAGCTTTCTTT; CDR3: CASSRLLGANTEAFF
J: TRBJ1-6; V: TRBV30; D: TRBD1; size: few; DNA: TGTGCCTGGAGCCGGGACAGTTCACCCCTCCACTTT; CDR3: CAWSRDSSPLHF
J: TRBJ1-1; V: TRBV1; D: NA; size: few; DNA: TGCACCAGCAGCCATCACCCCCGCAGGGTGAACACTGAAGCTTTCTTT; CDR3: CTSSHHPRRVNTEAFF
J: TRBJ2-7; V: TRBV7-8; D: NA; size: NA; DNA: TGTGCCAGCAGCTTGGACCCCTCCTACGAGCAGTACTTC; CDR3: CASSLDPSYEQYF
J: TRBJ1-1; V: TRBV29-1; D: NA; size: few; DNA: TGCAGCGTTGGAGGACAGTCGAACACTGAAGCTTTCTTT; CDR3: CSVGGQSNTEAFF
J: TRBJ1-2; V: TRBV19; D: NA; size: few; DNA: TGTGCCAGTAGTATAGCTTTCTACCGGGACTATGGCTACACCTTC; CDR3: CASSIAFYRDYGYTF
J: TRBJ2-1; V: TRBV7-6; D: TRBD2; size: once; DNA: TGTGCCAGCAGCTTGTACGGGACTAGCGGAAATTTTTACAATGAGCAGTTCTTC; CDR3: CASSLYGTSGNFYNEQFF
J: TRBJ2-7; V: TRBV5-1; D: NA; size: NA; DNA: TGCGCCAGCAGCCCGACAGGCTCCTACGAGCAGTACTTC; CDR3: CASSPTGSYEQYF
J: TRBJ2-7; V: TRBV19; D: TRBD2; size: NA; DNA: TGTGCCAGTAGTACTGGACTAGCGGGGGTCTACGAGCAGTACTTC; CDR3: CASSTGLAGVYEQYF
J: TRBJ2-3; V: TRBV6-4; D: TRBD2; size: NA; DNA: TGTGCCAGCTCGGGGGGTAGCACAGATACGCAGTATTTT; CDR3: CASSGGSTDTQYF
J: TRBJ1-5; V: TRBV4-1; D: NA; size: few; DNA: TGCGCCAGCAGCCAAACCTACAGGATTAGCAATCAGCCCCAGCATTTT; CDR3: CASSQTYRISNQPQHF
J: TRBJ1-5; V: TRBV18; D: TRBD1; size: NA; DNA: TGTGCCAGCTCACCCTTTGGACAGGCTAATCAGCCCCAGCATTTT; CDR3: CASSPFGQANQPQHF
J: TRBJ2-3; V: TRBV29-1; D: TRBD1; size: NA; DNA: TGCAGCGGGCGGGACAGGCTGAGCACAGATACGCAGTATTTT; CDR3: CSGRDRLSTDTQYF
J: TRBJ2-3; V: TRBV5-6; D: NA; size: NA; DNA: TGTGCCAGCAGCCCGGGGGGCCTAATCCACCGCACAGATACGCAGTATTTT; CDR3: CASSPGGLIHRTDTQYF
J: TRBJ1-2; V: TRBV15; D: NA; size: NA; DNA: TGTGCCACCAGCAGAGACAGTATCCCCTCGCATGGCTACACCTTC; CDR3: CATSRDSIPSHGYTF
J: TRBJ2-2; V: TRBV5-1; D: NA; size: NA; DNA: TGCGCCAGCAGCGATGGGAGCGGTTACACCGGGGAGCTGTTTTTT; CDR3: CASSDGSGYTGELFF
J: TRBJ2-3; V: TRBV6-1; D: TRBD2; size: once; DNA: TGTGCCAGCAGGACGGGGGGAGGCACAGATACGCAGTATTTT; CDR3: CASRTGGGTDTQYF
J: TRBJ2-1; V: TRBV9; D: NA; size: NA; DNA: TGTGCCAGCAGCGTAGAGGGGGGAACCTACAATGAGCAGTTCTTC; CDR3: CASSVEGGTYNEQFF
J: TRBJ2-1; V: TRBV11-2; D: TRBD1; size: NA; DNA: TGTGCCAGCAGCGCAAACAGGGGGCCGTACAATGAGCAGTTCTTC; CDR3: CASSANRGPYNEQFF